This TCR beta chain was identified during a study of T cells in Graves' hyperthyroidism and ophthalmopathy. Using RNA transcripts as the source, TCR beta CDR3 regions were amplified. Researchers ran a first-round RT-PCR on the TCR CDR3 using the HTBI primer set. MiXCR, run by TCRdb on the multiplex PCR reads, gives a single entry per CDR3 protein. The sample has some 570,000 distinct CDR3 sequences, 14% seen once. The study included ophthalmopathy patients with Clinical Activity Score at least 3, NOSPECS grade at least 4 and duration under 3 months. An approximately 10 ml volume of fresh peripheral blood provided the PBMCs. This clonotype was recorded at least ten times. Its antigen remains unknown. Study-wide findings and caveats: Most expanded thyroid clonotypes above 0.001 recurred in blood.

The CDR3 has 16 residues. Between the trimmed V and J ends, which lost 3 bases and 4 bases, there was a span of 16 bases. Per the germline V gene, CDR1 is PRHDT and CDR2 is FYEKMQ (reference sequence). This sequence originates from a woman aged 18-29 years with Graves' ophthalmopathy. The genes are TRBV13 and TRBJ1-3; D gene uncertain. Sequencing was carried out using blood. CDR3 sequence: CASSFPLTTGGNTIYF. The CDR3 nucleotides are TGTGCCAGCAGCTTCCCCTTAACAACGGGAGGAAACACCATATATTTT.